The source of this T cell receptor beta chain is a study of shared clonotypes between healthy human individuals. Across the study: Per-donor plates numbered three CD4 naive, three CD4 memory, two CD8 naive and one CD8 memory.

Notes on this clone: Its antigen remains unidentified.

Whole-study findings and limits: In this cohort, only blood was sampled, and tissue repertoires likely differ. Inspection by rarefaction showed sorted-subset sequencing to be incomplete despite large depth.

CDR1 MDHEN and CDR2 SYDVKM come from the germline V gene. This CDR3 region has 17 residues. V lost 6 bases to trimming and J lost 6 bases; unmatched junction nucleotides: 16. TCRdb keeps only in-frame clones here, not all; method: immunoSEQ multiplex PCR. The table includes a few million clones, about 90% detected once. Sequenced sample: naive CD4+ T cells from PBMCs. Subset specified: CD45RA+ positively selected. This receptor was obtained from a man aged 18 to 29 in good health. Some clones in this sample may be carry-over from other donors' samples. J is TRBJ2-3 and V is TRBV28; 9 nucleotides agree with TRBD2. CDR3 DNA sequence: TGTGCCAGCAGCTCCGCATTAGCTAGCGGGACGTACGATACGCAGTATTTT. It specifies CASSSALASGTYDTQYF.